A selection of T cell receptor beta chains follows, all from one sample in a study of response to subunit inactivated influenza vaccine. In TCRdb, the RT-PCR reads were re-called with MiXCR into one record per CDR3 protein. The data hold roughly 670,000 distinct CDR3 sequences, with 12% to 15% observed a single time. Sample: PBMCs from blood, taken around 14 days before vaccination. The receptors originated from a man aged 50-59 years who received an inactivated influenza vaccine. Each CDR3 is given with its conserved first and last residue. A D gene is named only where the DNA matches it firmly. Rows give clone size only sometimes, using once, few, many, or a class for an expanded clone.

size: .
D: TRBD1
J: TRBJ2-3
V: TRBV12-3/TRBV12-4
DNA: TGTGCCAGCAGTCTATCCGAGGGGGCGAGCACAGATACGCAGTATTTT
CDR3: CASSLSEGASTDTQYF

size: many
D: TRBD2
J: TRBJ2-3
V: TRBV5-6
DNA: TGTGCCAGCAGCTCGGGACTAGCGGGAGGGAGCACAGATACGCAGTATTTT
CDR3: CASSSGLAGGSTDTQYF

size: few
D: .
J: TRBJ1-1
V: TRBV6-2/TRBV6-3
DNA: TGTGCCAGCAGCACCCAGGGGCAGGGAAGGACTGAAGCTTTCTTT
CDR3: CASSTQGQGRTEAFF

size: many
D: .
J: TRBJ2-6
V: TRBV6-2/TRBV6-3
DNA: TGTGCCAGCAGGGACAGATCTGGGGCCAACGTCCTGACTTTC
CDR3: CASRDRSGANVLTF

size: .
D: .
J: TRBJ2-2
V: TRBV5-8
DNA: TGTGCCAGCAGCTTTAGGGAGCTGTTTTTT
CDR3: CASSFRELFF

size: .
D: TRBD2
J: TRBJ2-5
V: TRBV6-5
DNA: TGTGCCAGCAGTTACTCCGGGCTAGCGGGGACTCAAGAGACCCAGTACTTC
CDR3: CASSYSGLAGTQETQYF

size: few
D: TRBD1
J: TRBJ2-7
V: TRBV15
DNA: TGTGCCACCAGCAACGACAGGGATGGGGAGCAGTACTTC
CDR3: CATSNDRDGEQYF

size: .
D: TRBD2
J: TRBJ2-1
V: TRBV7-2
DNA: TGTGCCAGCAGCCTCCAAGGACTAGCGGGGTCCGAGCAGTTCTTC
CDR3: CASSLQGLAGSEQFF

size: few
D: .
J: TRBJ1-5
V: TRBV27
DNA: TGTGCCAGCAGTCCTATCTCCGGGACAAGCAATCAGCCCCAGCATTTT
CDR3: CASSPISGTSNQPQHF

size: many
D: .
J: TRBJ2-3
V: TRBV19
DNA: TGTGCCAGTAGTCGGTCTAGCGGCACAGATACGCAGTATTTT
CDR3: CASSRSSGTDTQYF

size: .
D: .
J: TRBJ1-1
V: TRBV14
DNA: TGTGCCAGCAGCCTCCCGGGGGCTGAAGCTTTCTTT
CDR3: CASSLPGAEAFF

size: .
D: .
J: TRBJ1-5
V: TRBV7-4
DNA: TGTGCCAGCAGCGCAAGGACAAGGAGCAATCAGCCCCAGCATTTT
CDR3: CASSARTRSNQPQHF

size: .
D: TRBD2
J: TRBJ2-1
V: TRBV7-2
DNA: TGTGCCAGCAGCCCGCGGGGGGTCTCGTACAATGAGCAGTTCTTC
CDR3: CASSPRGVSYNEQFF

size: .
D: .
J: TRBJ2-2
V: TRBV7-9
DNA: TGTGCCAGCAGCTTAGCAGGGGCTGTCACCGGGGAGCTGTTTTTT
CDR3: CASSLAGAVTGELFF

size: few
D: .
J: TRBJ2-1
V: TRBV15
DNA: TGTGCCACCAGCAGAGGACCGGCGAGCTCCTACAATGAGCAGTTCTTC
CDR3: CATSRGPASSYNEQFF

size: few
D: .
J: TRBJ2-1
V: TRBV4-1
DNA: TGCGCCAGCAGCCAAGAGAGGCAGAACAATGAGCAGTTCTTC
CDR3: CASSQERQNNEQFF

size: .
D: TRBD1
J: TRBJ1-4
V: TRBV4-2
DNA: TGTGCCAGCAGCCAGACTACAGGGGCAACTAATGAAAAACTGTTTTTT
CDR3: CASSQTTGATNEKLFF

size: few
D: .
J: TRBJ2-7
V: TRBV7-9
DNA: TGTGCCAGCCAGCAGGGCTACGAGCAGTACTTC
CDR3: CASQQGYEQYF

size: .
D: TRBD2
J: TRBJ2-3
V: TRBV4-3
DNA: TGCGCCAGCAGCCAATTCACTAGCGGCACAGATACGCAGTATTTT
CDR3: CASSQFTSGTDTQYF

size: few
D: TRBD1
J: TRBJ2-1
V: TRBV6-1
DNA: TGTGCCAGCAGCTCCGACCCCGGGACAGGGGTACATGAGCAGTTCTTC
CDR3: CASSSDPGTGVHEQFF

size: many
D: TRBD1
J: TRBJ1-5
V: TRBV12-3/TRBV12-4
DNA: TGTGCCAGCAGTCTAACAGGGGGCGTACAGCCCCAGCATTTT
CDR3: CASSLTGGVQPQHF

size: .
D: .
J: TRBJ2-7
V: TRBV20-1
DNA: TGCAGTGCTAGAGAGCCGACGGCGGGGGAGCAGTACTTC
CDR3: CSAREPTAGEQYF

size: few
D: .
J: TRBJ1-5
V: TRBV6-5
DNA: TGTGCCAGCAGTTTCGCCGGACAATCGGCCCAGCATTTT
CDR3: CASSFAGQSAQHF

size: few
D: TRBD2
J: TRBJ2-5
V: TRBV7-2
DNA: TGTGCCAGCAGCTTCCAGCGGGGACGTCAAGAGACCCAGTACTTC
CDR3: CASSFQRGRQETQYF

size: many
D: TRBD1
J: TRBJ2-3
V: TRBV5-1
DNA: TGCGCCAGCAGCTTGCCCCGGACAGGGAACACAGATACGCAGTATTTT
CDR3: CASSLPRTGNTDTQYF

size: .
D: TRBD2
J: TRBJ2-3
V: TRBV20-1
DNA: TGCAGTGCTAGCCAAGAGGTAGCGGGAAGCACAGATACGCAGTATTTT
CDR3: CSASQEVAGSTDTQYF